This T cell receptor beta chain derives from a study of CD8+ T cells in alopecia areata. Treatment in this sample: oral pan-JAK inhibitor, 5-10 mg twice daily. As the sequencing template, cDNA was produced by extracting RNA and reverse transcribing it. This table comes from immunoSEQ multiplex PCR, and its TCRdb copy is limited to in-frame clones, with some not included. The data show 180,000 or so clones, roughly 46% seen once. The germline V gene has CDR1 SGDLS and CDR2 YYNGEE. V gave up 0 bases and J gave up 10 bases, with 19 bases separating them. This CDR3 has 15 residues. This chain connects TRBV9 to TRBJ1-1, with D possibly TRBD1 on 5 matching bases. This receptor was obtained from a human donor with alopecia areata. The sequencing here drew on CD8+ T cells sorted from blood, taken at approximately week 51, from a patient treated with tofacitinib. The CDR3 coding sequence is TGTGCCAGCAGCGTAGGGGGACTAGAAGTAAGTGGAGCTTTCTTT. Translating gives CASSVGGLEVSGAFF. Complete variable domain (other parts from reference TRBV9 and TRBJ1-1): DSGVTQTPKHLITATGQRVTLRCSPRSGDLSVYWYQQSLDQGLQFLIQYYNGEERAKGNILERFSAQQFPDLHSELNLSSLELGDSALYFCASSVGGLEVSGAFFGQGTRLTVV.